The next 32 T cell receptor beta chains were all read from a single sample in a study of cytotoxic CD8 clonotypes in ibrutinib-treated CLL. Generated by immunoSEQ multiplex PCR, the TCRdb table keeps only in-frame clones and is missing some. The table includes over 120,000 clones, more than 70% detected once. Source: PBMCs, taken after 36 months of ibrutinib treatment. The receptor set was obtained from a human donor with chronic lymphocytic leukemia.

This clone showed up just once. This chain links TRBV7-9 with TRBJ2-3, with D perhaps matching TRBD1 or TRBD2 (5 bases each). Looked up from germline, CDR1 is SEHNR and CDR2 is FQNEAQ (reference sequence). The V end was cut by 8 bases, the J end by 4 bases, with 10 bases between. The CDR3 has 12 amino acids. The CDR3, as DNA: TGTGCCAGCGCCTGGGACGCAGATACGCAGTATTTT. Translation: CASAWDADTQYF.

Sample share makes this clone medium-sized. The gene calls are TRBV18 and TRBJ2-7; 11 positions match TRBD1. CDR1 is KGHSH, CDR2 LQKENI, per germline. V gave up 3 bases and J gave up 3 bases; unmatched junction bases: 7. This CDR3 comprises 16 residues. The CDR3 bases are TGTGCCAGCTCACCGGTAGCCGGGACAGGGGGCTACGAGCAGTACTTC. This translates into CASSPVAGTGGYEQYF.

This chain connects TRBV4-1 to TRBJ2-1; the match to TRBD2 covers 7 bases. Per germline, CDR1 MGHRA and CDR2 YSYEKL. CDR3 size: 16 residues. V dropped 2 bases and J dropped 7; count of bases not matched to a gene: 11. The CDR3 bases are TGCGCCAGCAGCCAATATCGCTCTAGCGGTAAAAATGAGCAGTTCTTC. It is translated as CASSQYRSSGKNEQFF.

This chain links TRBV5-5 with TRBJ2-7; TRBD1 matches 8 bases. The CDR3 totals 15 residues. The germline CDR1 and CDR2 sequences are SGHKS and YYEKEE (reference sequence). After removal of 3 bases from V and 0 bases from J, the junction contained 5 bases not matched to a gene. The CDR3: CASSSTGAISYEQYF. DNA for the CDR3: TGTGCCAGCAGCTCGACAGGGGCGATCTCCTACGAGCAGTACTTC.

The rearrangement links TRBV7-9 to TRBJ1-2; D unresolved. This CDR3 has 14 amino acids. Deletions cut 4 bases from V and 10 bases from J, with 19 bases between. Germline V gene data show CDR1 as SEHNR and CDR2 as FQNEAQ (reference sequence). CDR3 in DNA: TGTGCCAGCAGCTCTCTGGGCAATTGGCGCGACTACACCTTC. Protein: CASSSLGNWRDYTF.

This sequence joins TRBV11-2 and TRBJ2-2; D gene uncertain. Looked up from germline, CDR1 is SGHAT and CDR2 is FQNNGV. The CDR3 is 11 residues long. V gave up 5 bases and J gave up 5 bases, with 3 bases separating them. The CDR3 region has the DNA TGTGCCAGCAGCATAACCGGGGAGCTGTTTTTT. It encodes CASSITGELFF.

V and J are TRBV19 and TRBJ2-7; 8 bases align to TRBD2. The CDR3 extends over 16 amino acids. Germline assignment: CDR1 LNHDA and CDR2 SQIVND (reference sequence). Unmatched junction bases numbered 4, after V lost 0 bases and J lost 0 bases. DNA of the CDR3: TGTGCCAGTAGTATAGATCATGGGACTAGCTCCTACGAGCAGTACTTC. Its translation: CASSIDHGTSSYEQYF.

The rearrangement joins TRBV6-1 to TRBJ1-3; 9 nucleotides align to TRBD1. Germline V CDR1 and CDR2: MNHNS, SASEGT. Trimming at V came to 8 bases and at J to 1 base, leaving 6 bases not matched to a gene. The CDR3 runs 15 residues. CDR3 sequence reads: CASRDRVMSGNTIYF. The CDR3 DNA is TGTGCCAGCCGGGACAGGGTGATGTCTGGAAACACCATATATTTT.

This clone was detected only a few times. CDR3 sequence: CAWSPYRGRVTEAFF. The CDR3 nucleotides read TGTGCCTGGAGTCCCTACAGAGGCCGCGTCACTGAAGCTTTCTTT. The chain carries TRBV30 and TRBJ1-1; D is ambiguous. CDR3 size: 15 residues. Germline loops: CDR1 GTSNPN, CDR2 SVGIG (reference sequence). V dropped 2 bases and J dropped 4 bases, with 17 bases sitting between them.

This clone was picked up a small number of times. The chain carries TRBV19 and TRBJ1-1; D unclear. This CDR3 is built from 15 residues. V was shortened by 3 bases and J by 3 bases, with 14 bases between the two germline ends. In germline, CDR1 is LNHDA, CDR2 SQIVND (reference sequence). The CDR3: CASSIFENGDTEAFF. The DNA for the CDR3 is TGTGCCAGTAGTATCTTCGAAAATGGTGACACTGAAGCTTTCTTT.

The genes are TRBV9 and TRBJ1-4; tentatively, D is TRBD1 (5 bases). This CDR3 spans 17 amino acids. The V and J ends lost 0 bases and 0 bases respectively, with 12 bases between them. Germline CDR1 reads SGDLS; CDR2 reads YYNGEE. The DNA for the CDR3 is TGTGCCAGCAGCGTAGGAAGACAGACAACAACTAATGAAAAACTGTTTTTT. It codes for CASSVGRQTTTNEKLFF. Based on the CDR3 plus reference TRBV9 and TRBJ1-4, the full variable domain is DSGVTQTPKHLITATGQRVTLRCSPRSGDLSVYWYQQSLDQGLQFLIQYYNGEERAKGNILERFSAQQFPDLHSELNLSSLELGDSALYFCASSVGRQTTTNEKLFFGSGTQLSVL.

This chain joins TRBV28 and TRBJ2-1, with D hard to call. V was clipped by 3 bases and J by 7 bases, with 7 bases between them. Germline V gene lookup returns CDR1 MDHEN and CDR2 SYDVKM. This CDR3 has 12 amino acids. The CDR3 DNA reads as TGTGCCAGCAGTTTCCCCGGGAATGAGCAGTTCTTC. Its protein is CASSFPGNEQFF. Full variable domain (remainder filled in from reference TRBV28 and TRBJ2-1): DVKVTQSSRYLVKRTGEKVFLECVQDMDHENMFWYRQDPGLGLRLIYFSYDVKMKEKGDIPEGYSVSREKKERFSLILESASTNQTSMYLCASSFPGNEQFFGPGTRLTVL.

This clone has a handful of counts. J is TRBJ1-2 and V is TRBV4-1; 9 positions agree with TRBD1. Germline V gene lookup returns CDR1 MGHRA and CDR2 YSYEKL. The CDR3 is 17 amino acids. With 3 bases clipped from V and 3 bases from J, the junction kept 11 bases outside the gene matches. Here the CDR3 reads CASSQLIVGQGDYGYTF. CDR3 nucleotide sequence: TGCGCCAGCAGCCAGCTAATAGTGGGACAGGGAGACTATGGCTACACCTTC.

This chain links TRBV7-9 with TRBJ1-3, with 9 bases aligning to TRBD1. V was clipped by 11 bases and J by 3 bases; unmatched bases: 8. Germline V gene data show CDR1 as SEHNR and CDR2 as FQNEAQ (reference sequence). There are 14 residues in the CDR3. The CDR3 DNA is TGTGCCTACCGGGACAGGGCTGTTGGAAACACCATATATTTT. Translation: CAYRDRAVGNTIYF.

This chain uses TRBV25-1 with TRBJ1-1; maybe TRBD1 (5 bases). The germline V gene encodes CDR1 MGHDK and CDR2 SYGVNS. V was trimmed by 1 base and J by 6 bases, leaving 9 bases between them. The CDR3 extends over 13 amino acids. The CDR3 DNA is TGTGCCAGCAGTGAATTGGGGGTCCCTGAAGCTTTCTTT. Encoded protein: CASSELGVPEAFF.

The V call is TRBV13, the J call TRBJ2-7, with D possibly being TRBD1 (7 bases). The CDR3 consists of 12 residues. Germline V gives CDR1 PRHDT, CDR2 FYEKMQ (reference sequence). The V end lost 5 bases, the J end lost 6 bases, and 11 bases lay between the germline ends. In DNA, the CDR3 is TGTGCCAGCAGCGCGGGACAGCCCGAGCAGTACTTC. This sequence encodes CASSAGQPEQYF.

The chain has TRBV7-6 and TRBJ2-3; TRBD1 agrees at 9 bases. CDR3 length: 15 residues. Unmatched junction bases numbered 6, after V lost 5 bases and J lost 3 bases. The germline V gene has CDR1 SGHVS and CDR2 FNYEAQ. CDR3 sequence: CASSLNGQGTDTQYF. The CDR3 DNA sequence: TGTGCCAGCAGCCTAAATGGACAGGGGACAGATACGCAGTATTTT.

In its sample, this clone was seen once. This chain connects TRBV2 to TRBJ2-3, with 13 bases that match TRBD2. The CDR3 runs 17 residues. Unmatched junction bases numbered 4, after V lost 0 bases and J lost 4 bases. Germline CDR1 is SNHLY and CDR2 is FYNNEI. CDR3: CASSEALGLAGPDTQYF. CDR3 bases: TGTGCCAGCAGTGAAGCGCTGGGACTAGCGGGGCCAGATACGCAGTATTTT.

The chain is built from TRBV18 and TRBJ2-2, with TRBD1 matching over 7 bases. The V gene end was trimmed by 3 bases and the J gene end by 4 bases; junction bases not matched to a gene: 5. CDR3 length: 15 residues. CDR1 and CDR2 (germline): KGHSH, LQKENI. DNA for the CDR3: TGTGCCAGCTCACCGACGGGACAGCCCACCGGGGAGCTGTTTTTT. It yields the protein CASSPTGQPTGELFF. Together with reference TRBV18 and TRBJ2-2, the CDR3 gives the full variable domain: NAGVMQNPRHLVRRRGQEARLRCSPMKGHSHVYWYRQLPEEGLKFMVYLQKENIIDESGMPKERFSAEFPKEGPSILRIQQVVRGDSAAYFCASSPTGQPTGELFFGEGSRLTVL.

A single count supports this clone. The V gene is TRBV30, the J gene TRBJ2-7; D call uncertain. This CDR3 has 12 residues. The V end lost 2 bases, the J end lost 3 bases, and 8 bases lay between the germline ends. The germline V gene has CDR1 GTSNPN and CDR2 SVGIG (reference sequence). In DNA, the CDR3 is TGTGCCTGGAGTACTCCTGGCTACGAGCAGTACTTC. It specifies CAWSTPGYEQYF.

The CDR3 DNA is TGTGCCAGCAGCGCCCCGGGGGCGGGAAACACCATATATTTT. It specifies CASSAPGAGNTIYF. The V call is TRBV7-3, the J call TRBJ1-3; perhaps TRBD1 as D (6 bases). With 5 bases removed from V and 4 bases from J, the gap between germline ends came to 12 bases. The germline V gene has CDR1 SGHTA and CDR2 FQGTGA. The CDR3 is 14 amino acids.

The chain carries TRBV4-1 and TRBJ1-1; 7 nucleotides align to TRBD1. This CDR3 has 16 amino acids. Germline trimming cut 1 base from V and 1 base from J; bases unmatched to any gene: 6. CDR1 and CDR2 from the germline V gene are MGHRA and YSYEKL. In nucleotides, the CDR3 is TGCGCCAGCAGCCAAGGGGGGGGACAGCCGAACACTGAAGCTTTCTTT. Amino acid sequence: CASSQGGGQPNTEAFF.

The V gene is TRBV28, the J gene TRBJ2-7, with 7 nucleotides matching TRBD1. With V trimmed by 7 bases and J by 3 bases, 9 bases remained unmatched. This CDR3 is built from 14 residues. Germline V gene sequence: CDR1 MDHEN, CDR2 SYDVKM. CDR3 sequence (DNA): TGTGCCAGCACCCGGACAGGACTCTACTACGAGCAGTACTTC. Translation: CASTRTGLYYEQYF.

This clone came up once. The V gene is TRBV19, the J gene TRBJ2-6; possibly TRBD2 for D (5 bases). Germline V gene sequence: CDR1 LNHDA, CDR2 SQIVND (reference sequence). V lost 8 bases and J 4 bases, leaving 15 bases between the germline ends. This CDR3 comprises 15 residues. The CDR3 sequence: CASGEKAPGANVLTF. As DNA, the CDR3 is TGTGCCAGTGGGGAGAAGGCCCCCGGGGCCAACGTCCTGACTTTC.

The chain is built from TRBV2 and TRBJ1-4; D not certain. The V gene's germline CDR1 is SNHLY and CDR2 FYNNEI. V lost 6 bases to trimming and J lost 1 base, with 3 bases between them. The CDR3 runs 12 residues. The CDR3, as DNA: TGTGCCAGCAGGGGAACTAATGAAAAACTGTTTTTT. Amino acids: CASRGTNEKLFF.

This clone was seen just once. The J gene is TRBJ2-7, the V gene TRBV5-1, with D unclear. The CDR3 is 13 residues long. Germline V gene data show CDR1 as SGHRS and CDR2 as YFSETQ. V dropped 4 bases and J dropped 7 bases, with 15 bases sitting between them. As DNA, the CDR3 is TGCGCCAGCAGCGACGACACAGCTCCGGAGCAGTACTTC. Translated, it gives CASSDDTAPEQYF. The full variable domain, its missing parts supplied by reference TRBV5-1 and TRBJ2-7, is KAGVTQTPRYLIKTRGQQVTLSCSPISGHRSVSWYQQTPGQGLQFLFEYFSETQRNKGNFPGRFSGRQFSNSRSEMNVSTLELGDSALYLCASSDDTAPEQYFGPGTRLTVT.

In DNA form, the CDR3 reads TGTGCCAGCAGCACTGGACAGGGCTACTATGGCTACACCTTC. It encodes CASSTGQGYYGYTF. The chain couples TRBV27 to TRBJ1-2; 8 nucleotides align to TRBD1. CDR1 is MNHEY and CDR2 is SMNVEV in the germline V gene (reference sequence). There are 14 residues in the CDR3. With 6 bases clipped from V and 3 bases from J, the junction kept 6 bases outside the gene matches.

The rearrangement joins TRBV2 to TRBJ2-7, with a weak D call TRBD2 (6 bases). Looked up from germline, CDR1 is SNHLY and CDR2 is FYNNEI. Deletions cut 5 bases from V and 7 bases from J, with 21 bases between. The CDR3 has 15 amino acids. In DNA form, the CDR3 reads TGTGCCAGCAGTTCCATTGGAGGGTCGGTTTGGGAGCAGTACTTC. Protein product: CASSSIGGSVWEQYF.

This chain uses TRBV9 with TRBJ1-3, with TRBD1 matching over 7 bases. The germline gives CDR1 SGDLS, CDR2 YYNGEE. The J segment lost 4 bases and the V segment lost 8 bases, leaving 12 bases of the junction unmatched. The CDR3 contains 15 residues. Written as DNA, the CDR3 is TGTGCCAGTTCGGGACCCGGGACAGCCGGAAACACCATATATTTT. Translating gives CASSGPGTAGNTIYF.

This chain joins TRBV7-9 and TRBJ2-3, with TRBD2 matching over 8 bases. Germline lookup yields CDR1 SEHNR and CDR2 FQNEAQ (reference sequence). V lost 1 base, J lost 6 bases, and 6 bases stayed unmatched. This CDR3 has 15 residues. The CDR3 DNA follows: TGTGCCAGCAGCTTAGATTGGACTAGCTTCGATACGCAGTATTTT. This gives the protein CASSLDWTSFDTQYF.

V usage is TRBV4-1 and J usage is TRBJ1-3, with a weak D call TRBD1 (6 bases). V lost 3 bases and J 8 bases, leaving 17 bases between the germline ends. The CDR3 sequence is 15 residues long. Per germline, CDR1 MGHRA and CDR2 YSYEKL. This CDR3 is CASSHKQGLADTIYF. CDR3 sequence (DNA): TGCGCCAGCAGCCACAAACAGGGCTTAGCGGACACCATATATTTT.

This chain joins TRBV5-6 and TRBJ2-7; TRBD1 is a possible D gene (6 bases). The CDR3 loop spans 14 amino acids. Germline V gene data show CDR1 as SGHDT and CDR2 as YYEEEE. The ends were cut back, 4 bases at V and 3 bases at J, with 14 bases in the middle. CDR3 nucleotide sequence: TGTGCCAGCAGCCCAGGGGCGTTCTACTACGAGCAGTACTTC. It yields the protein CASSPGAFYYEQYF.